This TCR beta chain emerged from a study of tissue T cells after allogeneic stem cell transplantation. General study results and limits: Motif-based clustering found tissue-specific repertoire signatures shared across patients, though few clones were shared.

CDR3 length equals 14 residues. V lost 5 bases, J lost 5 bases, and 5 bases stayed unmatched. Germline CDR1 SNHLY, CDR2 FYNNEI. This clone was counted only a few times. No antigen is known for it. The protocol was immunoSEQ multiplex PCR, while the TCRdb copy is restricted to in-frame clones and leaves out a portion. The table shows about 10,000 clones, with 60% occurring only once. GI sites, liver, skin and spleen were taken after median 9.75 post-mortem hours. The specimen comprised tissue from the jejunum, sampled at autopsy. The chain is built from TRBV2 and TRBJ2-7, with TRBD2 matching over 11 bases. The sequence was obtained from a woman between 18 and 55 years old with breast cancer. The CDR3 loop reads CASSKTSGVNEQYF. The DNA of the CDR3 is TGTGCCAGCAGTAAGACTAGCGGGGTCAACGAGCAGTACTTC.